One and the same sample provided the 9 T cell receptor delta chains below, sequenced in a study of Vγ9Vδ2 T cells in congenital toxoplasmosis. TRGC- and TRDC-specific primers primed one-tube template-switch reverse transcription to make cDNA. Both the TRGC1 and TRGC2 constant genes were targeted by the TRGC primer. TCRdb re-processed the reads via CATT. This sample has hundreds of delta-chain clones, with 50% found just once. The sequenced material came from gamma-delta T cells from blood. All receptors come from a child under 10 years old born to a mother with Toxoplasma gondii infection during pregnancy, either congenitally infected or uninfected (not recorded which).

On this clone itself: Given a far larger clone just one base away, this is likely a sequencing read error. The J gene is TRDJ3, the V gene TRDV2, with 10 nucleotides matching TRDD3. Assignment of the J gene here rests on matching the DNA to germline, because TCRdb gives none. Germline V CDR1 and CDR2: GEAIGNYY, EKD. There are 19 residues in the CDR3. CDR3 residues: CACDTLGDRSSWVTRQMFF. The CDR3 DNA reads TGTGCCTGTGACACCCTGGGGGATAGGAGCTCCTGGGTCACCCGACAGATGTTTTTC.

This clone ranks as large. V usage is TRDV2 and J usage is TRDJ2; TRDD3 matches at 11 bases. V dropped 2 bases and J dropped 0; count of bases not matched to a gene: 4. This CDR3 region has 17 residues. Germline loops: CDR1 GEAIGNYY, CDR2 EKD. Here the CDR3 DNA reads TGTGCCTGTGACAAGCTGGGGGATACCGCTTTGACAGCACAACTCTTCTTT. Protein product: CACDKLGDTALTAQLFF.

Concerning this clone itself: A far larger clone differs by one base, so this is likely a read error. Distinct nucleotide sequences in the sample also encode this CDR3. The chain combines TRDV2 with TRDJ3; TRDD3 matches 12 bases. No J gene was available from TCRdb, and it was assigned here by a germline match of the DNA. The germline gives CDR1 GEAIGNYY, CDR2 EKD. The CDR3 contains 23 residues. Trimming took 3 bases from V and 1 from J; bases not matched to a gene: 18. CDR3 bases: TGTGCCTGTGACCCTGTACTGGGGGATACTCACCTCCAAGGATCCTGGGACACCCGACAGATGTTTTTC. It specifies CACDPVLGDTHLQGSWDTRQMFF.

With regard to this clone: This likely reflects a read error, since a far larger clone is one base away. The same CDR3 can be traced to other DNA sequences in this sample. The gene calls are TRDV2 and TRDJ3, with 12 bases fitting TRDD3. The J gene comes from matching the DNA to germline here; TCRdb lacks it. In germline, CDR1 is GEAIGNYY, CDR2 EKD. The CDR3 consists of 23 residues. The CDR3 loop is CACDPVLGDTHLQGSWDTRQMFF. The CDR3 nucleotides are TGTGCCTGTGACCCTGTACTGGGGGATACTCACCTCCAAGGCTCCTGGGACACCAGACAGATGTTTTTC.

This clone is deemed hyperexpanded. The rearrangement uses TRDV2 and TRDJ1, with 8 bases lining up with TRDD3. J was trimmed by 2 bases and V by 0 bases; bases with no gene match: 1. Per the germline V gene, CDR1 is GEAIGNYY and CDR2 is EKD. The CDR3 has 14 amino acids. This chain's CDR3 is CACDTWGMTDKLIF. CDR3 coding DNA: TGTGCCTGTGACACCTGGGGGATGACCGATAAACTCATCTTT.

Details on this clone: This sequence is one base from a far larger clone and is likely a read error. The chain uses TRDV2 and TRDJ3, with TRDD3 identical over 12 bases. TCRdb offers no J gene call, so here the DNA was matched to germline to obtain one. CDR1 is GEAIGNYY and CDR2 is EKD in the germline V gene. The length of the CDR3 is 18 residues. This CDR3 is CACDNTGGYSWDTQQMFF. The CDR3 nucleotides are TGTGCCTGTGACAATACTGGGGGATACTCCTGGGACACCCAACAGATGTTTTTC.

As concerns this clone: This DNA's translation and the protein TCRdb lists, from a much larger clone, do not match at residue 10, likely due to a read error; the protein shown is translated from the DNA. The chain employs TRDV2 and TRDJ2; 7 nucleotides match TRDD3. The J gene, not given by TCRdb, was assigned here from a germline match of the nucleotide sequence. The CDR3 contains 14 residues. Germline V gives CDR1 GEAIGNYY, CDR2 EKD. The chain's CDR3 is CACDTGGMTEQLFF. The CDR3 nucleotides are TGTGCCTGTGACACGGGGGGGATGACAGAACAACTCTTCTTT.

As regards this clone: With only one base between it and a far larger clone, this is likely a read error. This chain connects TRDV2 to TRDJ3; 7 bases are a match to TRDD3. As TCRdb names no J gene, one was assigned here on the basis of a DNA match to germline. The CDR3 runs to 19 residues. V trimming: 0 bases; J trimming: 0 bases; junction bases outside the gene matches: 7. Looked up from germline, CDR1 is GEAIGNYY and CDR2 is EKD. CDR3 in DNA: TGTGCCTGTGACACCCTGGGGGGTAGGAGCTCCTGGGACACCCGACAGATGTTTTTC. Its translation: CACDTLGGRSSWDTRQMFF.

There are a few counts of this clone. A far larger clone lies a single base away; this is likely a read error. Other DNA sequences of this sample code for an identical CDR3. This chain connects TRDV2 to TRDJ3, with D unclear. The V end lost 1 base, the J end lost 4 bases, and 1 base lay between the germline ends. Germline assignment: CDR1 GEAIGNYY and CDR2 EKD. This CDR3 has 13 amino acids. CDR3 sequence (DNA): TGTGCCTGTGACACATGGGACACCCGACAGATGTTTTTC. Its protein is CACDTWDTRQMFF.